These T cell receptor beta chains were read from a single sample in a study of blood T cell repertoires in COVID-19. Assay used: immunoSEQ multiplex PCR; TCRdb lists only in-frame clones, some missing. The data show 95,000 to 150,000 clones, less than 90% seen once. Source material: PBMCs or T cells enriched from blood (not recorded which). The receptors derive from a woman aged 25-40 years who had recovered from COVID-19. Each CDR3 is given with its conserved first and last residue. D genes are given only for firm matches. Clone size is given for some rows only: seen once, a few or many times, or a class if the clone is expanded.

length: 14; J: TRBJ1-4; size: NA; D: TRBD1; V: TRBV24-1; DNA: TGTGCCACCAGACGACAGGGGGGGGGTGAAAAACTGTTTTTT; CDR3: CATRRQGGGEKLFF
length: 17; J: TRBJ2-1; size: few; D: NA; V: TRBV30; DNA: TGTGCCTGGAGTGTCTCCCCCTTAGCGGCCTCCTACAATGAGCAGTTCTTC; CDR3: CAWSVSPLAASYNEQFF
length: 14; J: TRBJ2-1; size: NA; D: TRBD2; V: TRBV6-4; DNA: TGTGCCAGCAGTGACTCGGGGGAGGGCCGTGAGCAGTTCTTC; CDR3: CASSDSGEGREQFF
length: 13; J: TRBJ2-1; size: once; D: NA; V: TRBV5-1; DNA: TGCGCCAGCAGCGCCGGACAGTACAATGAGCAGTTCTTC; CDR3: CASSAGQYNEQFF
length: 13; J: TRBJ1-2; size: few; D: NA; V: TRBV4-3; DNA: TGCGCCAGCAGCCAAGATCGGGTGGGTGGCTACACCTTC; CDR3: CASSQDRVGGYTF
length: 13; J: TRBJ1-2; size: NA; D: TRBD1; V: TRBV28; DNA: TGTGCCAGCGAAGGACAGGGGGAGTTAGGCTACACCTTC; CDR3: CASEGQGELGYTF
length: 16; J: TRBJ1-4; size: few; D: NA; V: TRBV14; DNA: TGTGCCAGCAGCCAAACTACAGGGTGGAGTGAGGAAAAACTGTTTTTT; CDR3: CASSQTTGWSEEKLFF
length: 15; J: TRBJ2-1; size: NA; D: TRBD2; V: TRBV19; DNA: TGTGCCAGTAGTCCTGGGACTAGCGGCCGGGGTGAGCAGTTCTTC; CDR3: CASSPGTSGRGEQFF
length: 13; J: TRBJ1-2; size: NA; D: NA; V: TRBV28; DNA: TGTGCCAGCAGTTTATGGTGGGCAGAGGGCTACACCTTC; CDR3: CASSLWWAEGYTF
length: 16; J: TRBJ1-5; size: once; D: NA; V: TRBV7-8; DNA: TGTGCCAGCAGCTTAGCGATGGGCAGGGTCAATCAGCCCCAGCATTTT; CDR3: CASSLAMGRVNQPQHF
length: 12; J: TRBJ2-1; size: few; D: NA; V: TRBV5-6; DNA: TGTGCCAGCAGCTACTACAGGGGAGGGCAGTTCTTC; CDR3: CASSYYRGGQFF
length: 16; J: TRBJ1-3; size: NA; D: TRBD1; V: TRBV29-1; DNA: TGCAGCGTCGACAGGGGGTACGACCGCTCTGGAAACACCATATATTTT; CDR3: CSVDRGYDRSGNTIYF
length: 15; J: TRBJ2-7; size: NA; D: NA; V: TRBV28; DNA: TGTGCCAGCACCAAAAACGGCGGCGGGGCCTACGAGCAGTACTTC; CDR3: CASTKNGGGAYEQYF
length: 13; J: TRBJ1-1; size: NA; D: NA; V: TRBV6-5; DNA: TGTGCCAGCAGAGTGGGAGGGAACACTGAAGCTTTCTTT; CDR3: CASRVGGNTEAFF
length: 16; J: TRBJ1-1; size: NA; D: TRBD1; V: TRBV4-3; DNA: TGCGCCAGCAGCCAAGGGCAGGGGGCCTCGAACACTGAAGCTTTCTTT; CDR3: CASSQGQGASNTEAFF
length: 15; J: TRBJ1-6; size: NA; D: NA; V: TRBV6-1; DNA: TGTGCCAGCAGTGAATACAGGGACTATAATTCACCCCTCCACTTT; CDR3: CASSEYRDYNSPLHF
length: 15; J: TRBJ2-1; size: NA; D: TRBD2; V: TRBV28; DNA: TGTGCCAGCAGTTTGACTAGCGGGAACCGCAATGAGCAGTTCTTC; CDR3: CASSLTSGNRNEQFF
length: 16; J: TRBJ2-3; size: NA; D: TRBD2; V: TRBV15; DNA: TGTGCCACCAGCAGAGGACTAGCGGGAGCGGGGGATACGCAGTATTTT; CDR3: CATSRGLAGAGDTQYF
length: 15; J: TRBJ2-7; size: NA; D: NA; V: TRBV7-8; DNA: TGTGCCAGCAGGGGGAGAGGAGGGGGCGCGGGTGAGCAGTACTTC; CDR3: CASRGRGGGAGEQYF
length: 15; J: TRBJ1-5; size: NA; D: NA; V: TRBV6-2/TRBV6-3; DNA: TGTGCCAGCAGTTACTCTCGGACACGTAATCAGCCCCAGCATTTT; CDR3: CASSYSRTRNQPQHF
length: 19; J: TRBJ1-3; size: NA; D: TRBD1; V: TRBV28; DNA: TGTGCCAGCAGTTTACTGACTTGGCCCGGGACAGGGGTCGGAAACACCATATATTTT; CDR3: CASSLLTWPGTGVGNTIYF
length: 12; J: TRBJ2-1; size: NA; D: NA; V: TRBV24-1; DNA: TGTGCCACCAAAGCGTCGGGTGATGAGCAGTTCTTC; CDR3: CATKASGDEQFF
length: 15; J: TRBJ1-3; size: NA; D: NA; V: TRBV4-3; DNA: TGCGCCAGCAGCCAAGATGGGGGGGGAGGAAACACCATATATTTT; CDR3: CASSQDGGGGNTIYF
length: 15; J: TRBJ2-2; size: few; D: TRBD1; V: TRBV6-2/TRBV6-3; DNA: TGTGCCAGCAGCCCAGGGGGTAGGGGCACCGGGGAGCTGTTTTTT; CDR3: CASSPGGRGTGELFF
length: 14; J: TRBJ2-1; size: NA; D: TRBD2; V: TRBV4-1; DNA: TGCGCCAGCAGTGAGACTAGCGGTACCTATGAGCAGTTCTTC; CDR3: CASSETSGTYEQFF
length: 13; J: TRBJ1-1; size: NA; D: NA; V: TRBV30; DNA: TGTGCCTGGAGTACCATGGGGGGGACTGAAGCTTTCTTT; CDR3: CAWSTMGGTEAFF
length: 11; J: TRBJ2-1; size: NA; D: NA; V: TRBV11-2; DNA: TGTGCCAGCAGCTTTCGGCAGGGGCAGTTCTTC; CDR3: CASSFRQGQFF
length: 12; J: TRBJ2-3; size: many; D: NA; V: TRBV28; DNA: TGTGTAGCGCGGGGTCACACAGATACGCAGTATTTT; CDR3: CVARGHTDTQYF
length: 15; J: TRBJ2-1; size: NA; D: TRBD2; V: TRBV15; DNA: TGTGCCACCAGCAAAGGACTAGCGGAGGTAGGTGAGCAGTTCTTC; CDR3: CATSKGLAEVGEQFF
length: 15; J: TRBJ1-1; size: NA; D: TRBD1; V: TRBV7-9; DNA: TGTGCCAGCAGCAAACAGGGGACGGTGGACACTGAAGCTTTCTTT; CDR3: CASSKQGTVDTEAFF
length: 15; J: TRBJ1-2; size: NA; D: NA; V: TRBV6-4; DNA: TGTGCCAGCAGTGAAGGGAGAAATACTAACTATGGCTACACCTTC; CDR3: CASSEGRNTNYGYTF
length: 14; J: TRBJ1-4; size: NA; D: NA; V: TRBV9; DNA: TGTGCCAGCAGCGTCGGTGGGGGGGATGAAAAACTGTTTTTT; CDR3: CASSVGGGDEKLFF
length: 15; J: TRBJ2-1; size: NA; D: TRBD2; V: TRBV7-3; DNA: TGTGCCAGCAGCTCCTCGGGACTAGCGAACAATGAGCAGTTCTTC; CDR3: CASSSSGLANNEQFF
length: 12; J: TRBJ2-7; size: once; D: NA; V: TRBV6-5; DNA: TGTGCCAGCAACTCGGACTACTACGAGCAGTACTTC; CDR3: CASNSDYYEQYF
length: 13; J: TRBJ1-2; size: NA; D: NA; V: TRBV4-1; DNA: TGCGCCAGCAGCCAAGTCGTGCAGGGCGGCTACACCTTC; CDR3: CASSQVVQGGYTF
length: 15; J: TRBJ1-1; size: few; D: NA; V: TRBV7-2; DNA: TGTGCCAGCAGCTTAGATCAGGGATCGAACACTGAAGCTTTCTTT; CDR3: CASSLDQGSNTEAFF
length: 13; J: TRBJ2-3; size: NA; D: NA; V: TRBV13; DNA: TGTGCCAGCAGCTTAGACCTGATGGGGGGGCAGTATTTT; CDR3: CASSLDLMGGQYF
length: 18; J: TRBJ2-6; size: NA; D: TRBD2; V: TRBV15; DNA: TGTGCCACCAGCAGTGGACTAGCGGGGACCTCTGGGGCCAACGTCCTGACTTTC; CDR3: CATSSGLAGTSGANVLTF
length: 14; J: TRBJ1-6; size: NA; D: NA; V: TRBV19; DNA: TGTGCCAGTAGTACAGGACAGCAAGCTTCACCCCTCCACTTT; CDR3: CASSTGQQASPLHF
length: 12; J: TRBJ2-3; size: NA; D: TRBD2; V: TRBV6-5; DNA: TGTGCCAGCAGTTTTGGGGGGGGTACGCAGTATTTT; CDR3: CASSFGGGTQYF
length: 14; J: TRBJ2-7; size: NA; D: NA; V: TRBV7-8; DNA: TGTGCCAGCAGCTTAGGTATGAGAATCTACGAGCAGTACTTC; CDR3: CASSLGMRIYEQYF
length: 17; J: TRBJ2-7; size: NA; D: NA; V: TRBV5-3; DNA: TGTGCCAGAAGCTTGCGGAATCGTCCAGCGGGTTACTACGAGCAGTACTTC; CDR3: CARSLRNRPAGYYEQYF
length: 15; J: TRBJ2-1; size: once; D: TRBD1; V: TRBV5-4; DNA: TGTGCCAGCAGCTTGGGGGGACAGGGGCGGAATGAGCAGTTCTTC; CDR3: CASSLGGQGRNEQFF
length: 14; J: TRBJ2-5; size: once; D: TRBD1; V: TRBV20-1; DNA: TGCAGTGCTAGTCGAACAGGGGTCCAAGAGACCCAGTACTTC; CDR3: CSASRTGVQETQYF
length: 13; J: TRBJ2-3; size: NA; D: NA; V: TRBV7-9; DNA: TGTGCCAGCAGCCCCCCCTCAGCAGATACGCAGTATTTT; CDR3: CASSPPSADTQYF
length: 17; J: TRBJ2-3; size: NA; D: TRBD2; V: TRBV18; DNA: TGTGCCAGCTCACCACAACTAGCGGGAGGAGGAACAGATACGCAGTATTTT; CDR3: CASSPQLAGGGTDTQYF
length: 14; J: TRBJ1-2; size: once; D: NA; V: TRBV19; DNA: TGTGCCAGTAGTACCCCGGGATGGAACTATGGCTACACCTTC; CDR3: CASSTPGWNYGYTF